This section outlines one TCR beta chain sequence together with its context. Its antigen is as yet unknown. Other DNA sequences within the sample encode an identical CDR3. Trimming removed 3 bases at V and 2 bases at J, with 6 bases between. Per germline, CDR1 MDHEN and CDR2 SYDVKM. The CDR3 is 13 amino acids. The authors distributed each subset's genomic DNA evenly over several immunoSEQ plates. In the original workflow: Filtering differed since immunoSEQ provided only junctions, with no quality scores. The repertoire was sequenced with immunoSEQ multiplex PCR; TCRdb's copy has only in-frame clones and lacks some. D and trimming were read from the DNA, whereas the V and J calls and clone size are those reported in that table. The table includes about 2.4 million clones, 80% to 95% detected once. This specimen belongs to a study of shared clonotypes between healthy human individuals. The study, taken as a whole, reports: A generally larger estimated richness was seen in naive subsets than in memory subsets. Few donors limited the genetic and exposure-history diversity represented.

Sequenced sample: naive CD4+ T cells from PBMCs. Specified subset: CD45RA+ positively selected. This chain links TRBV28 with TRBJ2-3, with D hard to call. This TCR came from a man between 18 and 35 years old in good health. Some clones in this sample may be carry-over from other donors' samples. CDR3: CASSFVSTDTQYF. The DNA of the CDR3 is TGTGCCAGCAGTTTTGTGTCCACAGATACGCAGTATTTT. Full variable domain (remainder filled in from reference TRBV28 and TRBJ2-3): DVKVTQSSRYLVKRTGEKVFLECVQDMDHENMFWYRQDPGLGLRLIYFSYDVKMKEKGDIPEGYSVSREKKERFSLILESASTNQTSMYLCASSFVSTDTQYFGPGTRLTVL.